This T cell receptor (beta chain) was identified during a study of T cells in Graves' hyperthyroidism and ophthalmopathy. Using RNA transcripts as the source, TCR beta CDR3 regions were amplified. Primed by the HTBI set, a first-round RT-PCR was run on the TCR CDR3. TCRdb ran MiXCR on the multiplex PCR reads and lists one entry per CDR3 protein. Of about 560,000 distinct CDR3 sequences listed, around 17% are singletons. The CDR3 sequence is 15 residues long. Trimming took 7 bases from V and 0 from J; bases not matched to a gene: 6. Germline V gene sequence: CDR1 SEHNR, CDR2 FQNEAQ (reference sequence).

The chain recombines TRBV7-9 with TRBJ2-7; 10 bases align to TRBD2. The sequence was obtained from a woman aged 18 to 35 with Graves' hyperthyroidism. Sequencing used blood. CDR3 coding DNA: TGTGCCAGCAATCTAGCGGGAGACGCCTCCTACGAGCAGTACTTC. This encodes CASNLAGDASYEQYF.